This note documents a single T cell receptor (beta chain) sequence. This clone's antigen is unknown. Base quality data are lacking; no much larger clone is found one base away. From cysteine to phenylalanine, the CDR3 is 13 amino acids long. Only the CDR3 DNA stays, 39 bases, in frame from base 1. CDR1 and CDR2, looked up from the germline V gene (reference sequence), are MNHEY and SMNVEV. The junction shows trimming of 4 bases on V and 2 bases on J, plus 8 bases between the germline ends. This specimen belongs to a study of cytomegalovirus exposure and HLA in healthy donors (dated by TCRdb to about 2017). Regarding the study in general: According to a later analysis, the 120 validation repertoires were produced on the same platform as the approximately 610 repertoires of the first cohort. The study aimed to test whether cataloging public T cell receptors could reveal signatures of past pathogen exposure. Besides the first cohort of roughly 660 subjects, a separate validation cohort made up of over 95 different subjects was used. The study combined high-throughput TCR immunosequencing, statistical association of individual TCRs with disease status, and machine learning to predict cytomegalovirus infection status. Study-level results and caveats: It was suggested by the authors that the approach could potentially be generalized to other disease states and immunological phenotypes. A few of the identified cytomegalovirus-associated TCR beta chains were confirmed in vitro to be specific for cytomegalovirus antigens. A later analysis found that TCRs clustered in the first cohort also tended to co-occur in the 120 or so validation repertoires, with more than 90% of cluster scores above 0. In both the original and validation cohorts, the classifier was reported to diagnose cytomegalovirus status with high specificity and sensitivity. A total of fewer than 200 TCR beta chains were listed by the study as associated with cytomegalovirus. Across donors, most TCR sequences were observed very rarely, whereas some public TCRs were present in many individuals. A later analysis lacked HLA typing for the validation cohort, so it scored co-occurrence in that cohort across all 120 repertoires.

Libraries were made using the immunoSEQ multiplex PCR assay. The paper's processing steps were these. A statistical classification framework was developed to diagnose cytomegalovirus status using the catalog of TCR beta chain sequences. The clones in this table, taken by TCRdb from immuneACCESS, are in-frame only. Not every clone is retained; where verified, under half of the shortfall comes from an unresolved V gene, and the cause of the rest is unknown. Clone size and the V and J calls come from that table; the DNA yielded D and trimming. This sample is represented by roughly 250,000 clones; about 86% of them were singletons. The ten largest clonotypes hold 1% to 1.5% of the sample. Separate from the roughly 650-subject first cohort, the validation cohort of about 120 subjects was the group to which the donors belonged.

The material sequenced was PBMCs. This TCR was sampled from a woman aged 25 to 39 in good health and CMV-seropositive. The rearranged segments are TRBV27 and TRBJ2-5, with no confidently assigned D gene. DNA sequence: TGTGCCAGCAGTTCCCATCTACAAGAGACCCAGTACTTC. Its translation reads: CASSSHLQETQYF.